This T cell receptor (beta chain) is from a study of cytomegalovirus exposure and HLA in healthy donors. Regarding the study as a whole: Immune exposure was documented only through CMV serostatus.

Germline V gene lookup returns CDR1 MGHRA and CDR2 YSYEKL. This CDR3 is 18 amino acids long. J lost 9 bases, V lost 0 bases, and 12 bases had no gene match. On this clone: Its specificity is unknown.

PCR involved 60 Vbeta and 13 Jbeta primers. Measured with immunoSEQ multiplex PCR; TCRdb has only the in-frame clones, and not every one. The table lists about 80,000 clones, 62% of them singletons. Sequenced material: PBMCs. This receptor was identified in a male donor in good health and CMV-seropositive. The chain has TRBV4-1 and TRBJ2-3, with TRBD2 matching 13 bases. CDR3 loop: CASSQEATSGGATGTQYF. CDR3 nucleotide sequence: TGCGCCAGCAGCCAAGAGGCAACTAGCGGGGGGGCCACGGGGACGCAGTATTTT.